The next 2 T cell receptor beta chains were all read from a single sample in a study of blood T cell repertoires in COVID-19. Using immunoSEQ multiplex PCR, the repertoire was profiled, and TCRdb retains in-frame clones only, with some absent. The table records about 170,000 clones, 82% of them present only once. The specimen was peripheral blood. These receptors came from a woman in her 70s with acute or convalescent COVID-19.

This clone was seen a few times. The CDR3 spells CASGRSHADEQFF. The CDR3 DNA follows: TGTGCTAGTGGACGTTCCCACGCGGATGAGCAGTTCTTC. V usage is TRBV12-5 and J usage is TRBJ2-1; no clear D gene. Per the germline V gene, CDR1 is LGHNT and CDR2 is FRNRAP. The CDR3 runs 13 residues. Trimming removed 6 bases from V and 8 bases from J, with 14 bases in between.

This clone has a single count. The CDR3 sequence is CASSPPKGGYNEQFF. The CDR3 bases are TGTGCCAGCAGCCCACCCAAGGGAGGCTACAATGAGCAGTTCTTC. This chain joins TRBV7-6 and TRBJ2-1, with D tentatively TRBD2 (6 bases). Germline-derived CDR1 and CDR2 are SGHVS and FNYEAQ. The CDR3 contains 15 residues. V lost 5 bases and J lost 3, with 14 bases in between.